This T cell receptor beta chain came from a study of blood T cell repertoires in COVID-19. Study in general: PBMCs, B-cell-depleted T cells, or T cells provided the cDNA or gDNA that made up the material.

CDR3 length: 15 amino acids. V lost 4 bases and J lost 4; bases outside the gene matches: 5. CDR1 KGHDR and CDR2 SFDVKD come from the germline V gene. In the authors' methods: How many nucleated cells were present was estimated from reference gene primer amplification. Generated by immunoSEQ multiplex PCR, the TCRdb table keeps only in-frame clones and is missing some. The V and J calls and clone size are taken from that table; D and trimming were inferred from the DNA. Of 110,000 or so clones detected, more than 80% appear once; the ten largest clones hold more than 5%. Seattle cases were enrolled at active infection and followed longitudinally.

Source material: peripheral blood. The receptor was derived from an older woman with COVID-19, enrolled during active disease. The rearrangement joins TRBV24-1 to TRBJ2-2; 7 nucleotides align to TRBD1. CDR3 in amino acids: CATSERDSITGELFF. The DNA for the CDR3 is TGTGCCACCAGTGAAAGGGACAGCATCACCGGGGAGCTGTTTTTT.